This T cell receptor beta chain was identified during a study of PD-L1 blockade in urothelial cancer. Across the study: Median blood clonality was roughly 0.088, with 80,000 to 100,000 unique TCRs. Points from the study as a whole: Blood TCR clonality below the median before treatment was a predictor of better survival.

The time point here: pretreatment peripheral blood. Assay used: immunoSEQ multiplex PCR; TCRdb lists only in-frame clones, some missing. The sample comprises some 65,000 clones, 81% of which are singletons, and 2.5% to 3.5% rests with the top ten. Regarding this clone: Its target is not known.

This receptor was taken from a man aged 65 to 79 with urothelial cancer. Sequencing was performed on PBMCs, taken around atezolizumab (anti-PD-L1) treatment.

CDR3 DNA: TGTGCCAGCGGGACAGGCCTGGGTACGCAGTATTTT. Amino acids: CASGTGLGTQYF. This chain links TRBV13 with TRBJ2-3; 8 bases match TRBD1. The J segment lost 8 bases and the V segment lost 8 bases, leaving 6 bases of the junction unmatched. Germline V gene sequence: CDR1 PRHDT, CDR2 FYEKMQ (reference sequence). The CDR3 loop spans 12 amino acids.